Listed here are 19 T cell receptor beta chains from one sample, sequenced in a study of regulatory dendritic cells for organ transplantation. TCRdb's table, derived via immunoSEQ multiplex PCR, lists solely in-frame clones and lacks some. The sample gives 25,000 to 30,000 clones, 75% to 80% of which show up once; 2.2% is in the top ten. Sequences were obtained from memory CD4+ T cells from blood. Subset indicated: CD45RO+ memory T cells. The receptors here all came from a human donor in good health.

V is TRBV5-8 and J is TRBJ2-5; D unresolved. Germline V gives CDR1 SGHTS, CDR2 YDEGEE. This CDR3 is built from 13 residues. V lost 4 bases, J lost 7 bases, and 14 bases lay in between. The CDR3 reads CASSQELDGTQYF. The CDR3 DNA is TGTGCCAGCAGCCAAGAGCTAGACGGGACCCAGTACTTC.

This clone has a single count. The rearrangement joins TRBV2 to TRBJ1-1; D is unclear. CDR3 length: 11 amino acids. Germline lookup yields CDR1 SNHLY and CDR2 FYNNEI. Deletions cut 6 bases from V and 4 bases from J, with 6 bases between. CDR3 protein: CASRVITEAFF. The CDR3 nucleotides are TGTGCCAGCAGGGTAATCACTGAAGCTTTCTTT.

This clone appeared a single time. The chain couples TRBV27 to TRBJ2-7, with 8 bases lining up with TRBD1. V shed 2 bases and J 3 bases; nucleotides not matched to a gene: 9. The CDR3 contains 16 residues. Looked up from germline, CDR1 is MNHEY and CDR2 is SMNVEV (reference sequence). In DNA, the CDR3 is TGTGCCAGCAGTTTAGCCGGGACAGGCCCTTTCTACGAGCAGTACTTC. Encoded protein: CASSLAGTGPFYEQYF.

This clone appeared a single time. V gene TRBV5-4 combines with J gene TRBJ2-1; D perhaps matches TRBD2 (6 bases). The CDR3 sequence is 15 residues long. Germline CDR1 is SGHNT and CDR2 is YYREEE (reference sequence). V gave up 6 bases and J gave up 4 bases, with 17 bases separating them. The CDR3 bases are TGTGCCAGCATCACGGGGGACCCCCAGTACAATGAGCAGTTCTTC. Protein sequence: CASITGDPQYNEQFF.

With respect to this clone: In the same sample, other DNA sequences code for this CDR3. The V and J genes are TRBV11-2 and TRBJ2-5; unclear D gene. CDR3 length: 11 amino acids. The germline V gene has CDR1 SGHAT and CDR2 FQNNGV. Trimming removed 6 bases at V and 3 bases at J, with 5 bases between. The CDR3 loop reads CASRTEETQYF. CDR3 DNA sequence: TGTGCCAGCAGAACAGAAGAGACCCAGTACTTC.

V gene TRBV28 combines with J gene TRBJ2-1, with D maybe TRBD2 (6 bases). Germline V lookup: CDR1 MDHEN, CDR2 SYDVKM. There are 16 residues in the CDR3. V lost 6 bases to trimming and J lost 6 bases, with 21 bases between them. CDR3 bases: TGTGCCAGCAGCCCCGGGACTGGTGGTGTCCGCAATGAGCAGTTCTTC. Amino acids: CASSPGTGGVRNEQFF.

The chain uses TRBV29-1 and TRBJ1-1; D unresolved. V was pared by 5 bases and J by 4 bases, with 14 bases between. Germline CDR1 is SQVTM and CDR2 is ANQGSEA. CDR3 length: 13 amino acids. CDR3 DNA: TGCAGCGTTATGGTACAAGGTCGCACTGAAGCTTTCTTT. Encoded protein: CSVMVQGRTEAFF.

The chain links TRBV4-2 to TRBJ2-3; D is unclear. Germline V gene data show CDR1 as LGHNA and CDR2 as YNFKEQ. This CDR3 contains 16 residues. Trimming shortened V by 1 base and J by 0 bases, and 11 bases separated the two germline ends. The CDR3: CASSQGEPDSTDTQYF. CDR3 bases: TGTGCCAGCAGCCAAGGGGAACCGGACAGCACAGATACGCAGTATTTT.

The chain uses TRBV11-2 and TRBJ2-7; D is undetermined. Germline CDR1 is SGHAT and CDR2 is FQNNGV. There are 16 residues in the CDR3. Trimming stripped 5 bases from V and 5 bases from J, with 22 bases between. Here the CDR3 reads CASSTISPSLKDEQYF. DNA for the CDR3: TGTGCCAGCAGCACTATATCCCCATCCTTGAAGGACGAGCAGTACTTC.

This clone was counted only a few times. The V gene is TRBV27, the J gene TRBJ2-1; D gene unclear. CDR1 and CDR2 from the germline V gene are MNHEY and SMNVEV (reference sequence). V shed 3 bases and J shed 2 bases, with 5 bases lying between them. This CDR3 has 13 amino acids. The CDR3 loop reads CASSFRTYNEQFF. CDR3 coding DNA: TGTGCCAGCAGTTTTCGCACCTACAATGAGCAGTTCTTC.

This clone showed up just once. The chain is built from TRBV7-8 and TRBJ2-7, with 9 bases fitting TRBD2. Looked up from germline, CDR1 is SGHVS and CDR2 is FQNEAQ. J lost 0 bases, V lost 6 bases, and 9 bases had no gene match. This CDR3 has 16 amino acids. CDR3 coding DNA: TGTGCCAGCAGTCTAAATAGCGGGGGACTCTCCTACGAGCAGTACTTC. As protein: CASSLNSGGLSYEQYF.

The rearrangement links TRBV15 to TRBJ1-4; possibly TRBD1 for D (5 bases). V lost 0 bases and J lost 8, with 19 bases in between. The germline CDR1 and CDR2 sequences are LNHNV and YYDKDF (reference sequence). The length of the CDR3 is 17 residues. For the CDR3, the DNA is TGTGCCACCAGCAGAGAGGGGACGGTCGGGGAAAACGAAAAACTGTTTTTT. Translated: CATSREGTVGENEKLFF.

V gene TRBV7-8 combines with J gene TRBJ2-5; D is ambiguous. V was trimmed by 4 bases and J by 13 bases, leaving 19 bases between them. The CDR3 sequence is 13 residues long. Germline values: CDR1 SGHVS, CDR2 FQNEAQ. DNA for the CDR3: TGTGCCAGCAGCTACTCTACCGATGGTAGTGGGTACTTC. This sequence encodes CASSYSTDGSGYF.

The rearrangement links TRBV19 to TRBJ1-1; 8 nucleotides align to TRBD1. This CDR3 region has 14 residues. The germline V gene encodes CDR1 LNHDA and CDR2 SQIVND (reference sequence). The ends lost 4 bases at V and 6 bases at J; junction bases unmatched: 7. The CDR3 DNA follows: TGTGCCAGTAGTACTCGGACAGGGAGGCCTGAAGCTTTCTTT. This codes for CASSTRTGRPEAFF.

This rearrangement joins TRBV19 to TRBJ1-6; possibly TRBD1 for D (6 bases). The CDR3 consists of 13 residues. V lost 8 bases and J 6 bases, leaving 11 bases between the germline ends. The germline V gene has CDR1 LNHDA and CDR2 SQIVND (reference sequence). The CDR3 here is CASPGHRNSPLHF. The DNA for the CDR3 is TGTGCCAGTCCGGGACACCGTAATTCACCCCTCCACTTT.

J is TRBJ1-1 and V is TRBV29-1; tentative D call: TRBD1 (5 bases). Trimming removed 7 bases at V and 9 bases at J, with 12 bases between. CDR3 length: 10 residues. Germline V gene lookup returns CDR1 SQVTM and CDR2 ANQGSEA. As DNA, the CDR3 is TGCAGCGCCGGGGGGGGTAAAGCTTTCTTT. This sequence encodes CSAGGGKAFF. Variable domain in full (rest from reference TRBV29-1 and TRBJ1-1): SAVISQKPSRDICQRGTSLTIQCQVDSQVTMMFWYRQQPGQSLTLIATANQGSEATYESGFVIDKFPISRPNLTFSTLTVSNMSPEDSSIYLCSAGGGKAFFGQGTRLTVV.

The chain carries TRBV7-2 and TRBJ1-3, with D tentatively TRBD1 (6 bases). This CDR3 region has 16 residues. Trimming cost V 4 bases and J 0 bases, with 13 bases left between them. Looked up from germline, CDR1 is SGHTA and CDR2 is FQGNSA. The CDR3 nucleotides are TGTGCCAGCAGCTCCTTGGGGGGCTTCTCTGGAAACACCATATATTTT. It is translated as CASSSLGGFSGNTIYF.

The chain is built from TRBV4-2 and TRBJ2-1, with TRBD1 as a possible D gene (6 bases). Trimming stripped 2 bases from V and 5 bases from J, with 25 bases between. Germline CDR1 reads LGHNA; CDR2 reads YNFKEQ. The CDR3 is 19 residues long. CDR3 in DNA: TGTGCCAGCAGCCAAAGAACCTTTCAACAGGGAATTGGAGACAATGAGCAGTTCTTC. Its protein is CASSQRTFQQGIGDNEQFF.

This CDR3 is CASSKDRAGELFF. The CDR3 bases are TGTGCCAGCAGCAAAGATAGGGCTGGGGAGCTGTTTTTT. This chain uses TRBV7-3 with TRBJ2-2, with unresolved D. Trimming pared 5 bases from V and 8 bases from J, leaving 12 bases between. Per the germline V gene, CDR1 is SGHTA and CDR2 is FQGTGA. The CDR3 covers 13 residues.